These T cell receptor beta chains were read from a single sample in a study of control samples from healthy donors and cancer patients. Profiled with immunoSEQ multiplex PCR; TCRdb holds only in-frame clones, not every one. The sample yields roughly 120,000 clones, about 95% seen once. Sequencing input: blood. The receptor set was obtained from a man aged 25 to 40 in good health. The conserved cysteine and the conserved F or W are not part of the CDR3 here.

V	J	CDR3
TRBV9	TRBJ1-2	ASSDPTGGAQYGYT
TRBV4-1	TRBJ1-5	ASSQSRGTFPGDSNQPQH
TRBV30	TRBJ2-2	AWGDPGSLRTGELF
TRBV6-2/TRBV6-3	TRBJ2-2	ASSYTGQGTGELF
TRBV7-9	TRBJ2-7	ASRPTRDRGYEQY
TRBV29-1	TRBJ1-2	SAMTYYYGYT
TRBV27	TRBJ2-2	ASTSGNTGELF
TRBV3-1/TRBV3-2	TRBJ2-3	ASSPRGGSTNTQY
TRBV5-1	TRBJ2-7	ASSKDSGGLSSYEQY
TRBV6-4	TRBJ1-5	ASSAERGQPQH
TRBV27	TRBJ2-7	ASSLKDPRSYEQY
TRBV7-2	TRBJ2-7	ASSFRRQGIYEQY
TRBV7-2	TRBJ1-5	ASSLVHQGWQPQH
TRBV14	TRBJ2-5	ASSLQHVGTQY
TRBV29-1	TRBJ1-1	SVPDRTNTEAF
TRBV5-6	TRBJ1-1	ASSLRVSNTEAF
TRBV6-5	TRBJ1-2	ASRQGGESYT
TRBV28	TRBJ1-1	ASSLGAGNTEAF
TRBV9	TRBJ2-7	ASSVDRDIDEQY
TRBV30	TRBJ1-6	AWRAPGRPLH
TRBV27	TRBJ2-1	ASSFAPQGTGYNEQF
TRBV18	TRBJ2-7	ASSPNRGNRESYEQY